Below are 13 T cell receptor beta chains sequenced from a single sample in a study of PD-1 blockade in classical Hodgkin lymphoma. Data came from immunoSEQ multiplex PCR; TCRdb stores just in-frame clones and leaves some out. The sample includes more than 4,500 clones, around 85% of them seen just once. Indicated time point: newly diagnosed, previously untreated cHL patient sample. CD8+ T cells were isolated from thawed PBMCs by magnetic negative selection. Specimen: CD8+ T cells from blood. These receptors originate from a human donor with classical Hodgkin lymphoma.

The gene calls are TRBV25-1 and TRBJ2-1; 11 bases match TRBD2. J lost 7 bases, V lost 2 bases, and 10 bases had no gene match. This CDR3 is 17 amino acids long. CDR1 is MGHDK and CDR2 is SYGVNS in the germline V gene. The CDR3 coding sequence is TGTGCCAGCAGTGAAAGGGGGACTAGCGGAGACCGAAATGAGCAGTTCTTC. Translated, it gives CASSERGTSGDRNEQFF.

CDR3 sequence: CASSLRLAGRTDTQYF. The CDR3 DNA reads as TGCGCCAGCAGCCTAAGACTAGCGGGACGCACAGATACGCAGTATTTT. V usage is TRBV5-1 and J usage is TRBJ2-3, with TRBD2 identical over 11 bases. Trimming took 4 bases from V and 1 from J; bases not matched to a gene: 5. The germline gives CDR1 SGHRS, CDR2 YFSETQ. The CDR3 contains 16 residues. The entire variable domain, with the rest obtained from reference TRBV5-1 and TRBJ2-3, is as follows: KAGVTQTPRYLIKTRGQQVTLSCSPISGHRSVSWYQQTPGQGLQFLFEYFSETQRNKGNFPGRFSGRQFSNSRSEMNVSTLELGDSALYLCASSLRLAGRTDTQYFGPGTRLTVL.

CDR3 region: CASSIGETDTQYF. For the CDR3, the DNA is TGTGCCAGTAGTATCGGGGAAACAGATACGCAGTATTTT. The V call is TRBV19, the J call TRBJ2-3; D might be TRBD2 (5 bases). The CDR3 runs to 13 residues. V was trimmed by 3 bases and J by 3 bases, leaving 7 bases between them. Germline V lookup: CDR1 LNHDA, CDR2 SQIVND (reference sequence).

The genes are TRBV25-1 and TRBJ1-4, with 7 bases matching TRBD1. Germline assignment: CDR1 MGHDK and CDR2 SYGVNS. V trimming: 4 bases; J trimming: 8 bases; junction bases outside the gene matches: 7. There are 14 residues in the CDR3. The CDR3 nucleotides read TGTGCCAGCAGTGTGACAGGGATGAACGAAAAACTGTTTTTT. Its protein product is CASSVTGMNEKLFF.

The rearrangement uses TRBV14 and TRBJ2-2; either TRBD1 or TRBD2 may supply D (5 bases each). This CDR3 has 15 amino acids. V was shortened by 6 bases and J by 3 bases, with 14 bases between the two germline ends. Germline CDR1 reads SGHDN; CDR2 reads FVKESK. CDR3 nucleotide sequence: TGTGCCAGCAGGGCCGGGACGGAGTACACCGGGGAGCTGTTTTTT. It yields the protein CASRAGTEYTGELFF. Complete variable domain (other parts from reference TRBV14 and TRBJ2-2): EAGVTQFPSHSVIEKGQTVTLRCDPISGHDNLYWYRRVMGKEIKFLLHFVKESKQDESGMPNNRFLAERTGGTYSTLKVQPAELEDSGVYFCASRAGTEYTGELFFGEGSRLTVL.

In its sample, this clone was seen once. This chain links TRBV5-4 with TRBJ2-6; D possibly corresponds to TRBD2 (6 bases). The CDR3 runs 16 residues. The germline V gene has CDR1 SGHNT and CDR2 YYREEE (reference sequence). Deletions cut 3 bases from V and 4 bases from J, with 14 bases between. The CDR3 reads CASSYERDSGANVLTF. The CDR3 coding sequence is TGTGCCAGCAGCTATGAACGGGACTCAGGGGCCAACGTCCTGACTTTC. The full variable domain, completed using reference TRBV5-4 and TRBJ2-6, is ETGVTQSPTHLIKTRGQQVTLRCSSQSGHNTVSWYQQALGQGPQFIFQYYREEENGRGNFPPRFSGLQFPNYSSELNVNALELDDSALYLCASSYERDSGANVLTFGAGSRLTVL.

The rearrangement links TRBV25-1 to TRBJ2-1, with TRBD1 matching 9 bases. The germline CDR1 and CDR2 sequences are MGHDK and SYGVNS. V was clipped by 4 bases and J by 6 bases; unmatched bases: 7. This CDR3 is built from 15 residues. This CDR3 reads CASSVGQGRGNEQFF. The DNA for the CDR3 is TGTGCCAGCAGTGTGGGACAGGGTCGCGGCAATGAGCAGTTCTTC.

This clone was observed a single time. The rearrangement links TRBV5-6 to TRBJ1-6; TRBD1 matches 7 bases. The CDR3 loop spans 16 amino acids. The V and J ends lost 0 bases and 6 bases, in that order; junction bases with no gene match: 6. CDR1 and CDR2 (germline): SGHDT, YYEEEE. In DNA, the CDR3 is TGTGCCAGCAGCTTGGATCTCGGACAGGCTAATTCACCCCTCCACTTT. This codes for CASSLDLGQANSPLHF.

V gene TRBV25-1 combines with J gene TRBJ2-5; no clear D. Germline V gene data show CDR1 as MGHDK and CDR2 as SYGVNS. This CDR3 region has 13 residues. V lost 2 bases, J lost 1 base, and 5 bases lay in between. Here the CDR3 reads CASSEQVQETQYF. The CDR3 DNA reads TGTGCCAGCAGTGAACAGGTCCAAGAGACCCAGTACTTC. The full variable domain, with the rest looked up from reference TRBV25-1 and TRBJ2-5, is EADIYQTPRYLVIGTGKKITLECSQTMGHDKMYWYQQDPGMELHLIHYSYGVNSTEKGDLSSESTVSRIRTEHFPLTLESARPSHTSQYLCASSEQVQETQYFGPGTRLLVL.

The gene calls are TRBV25-1 and TRBJ1-5, with 8 bases fitting TRBD1. The CDR3 consists of 17 residues. After removal of 5 bases from V and 0 bases from J, the junction contained 9 bases not matched to a gene. In germline, CDR1 is MGHDK, CDR2 SYGVNS. The chain's CDR3 is CASSNNPTGDSNQPQHF. The CDR3 DNA reads as TGTGCCAGCAGTAATAACCCGACAGGGGATAGCAATCAGCCCCAGCATTTT.

The chain employs TRBV20-1 and TRBJ2-7; D is undetermined. Trimming stripped 7 bases from V and 5 bases from J, with 12 bases between. Per germline, CDR1 DFQATT and CDR2 SNEGSKA (reference sequence). This CDR3 is 11 amino acids long. The DNA for the CDR3 is TGCAGTGGCCGCATAGACCACGAGCAGTACTTC. Translating gives CSGRIDHEQYF.

The gene calls are TRBV19 and TRBJ2-1; TRBD2 might be the D (5 bases). V was pared by 4 bases and J by 10 bases, with 11 bases between. Germline values: CDR1 LNHDA, CDR2 SQIVND (reference sequence). This CDR3 has 12 amino acids. CDR3 DNA: TGTGCCAGTAGTACCCTCGGACTGGAGCAGTTCTTC. It codes for CASSTLGLEQFF.

The chain links TRBV7-9 to TRBJ2-7; either TRBD1 or TRBD2 may supply D (6 bases each). The CDR3 extends over 14 amino acids. Deletions cut 6 bases from V and 3 bases from J, with 15 bases between. Germline CDR1 is SEHNR and CDR2 is FQNEAQ (reference sequence). The DNA for the CDR3 is TGTGCCAGCAGACCAAGGGGGGACGGCTACGAGCAGTACTTC. This codes for CASRPRGDGYEQYF.